What follows describes a single TCR beta chain. This entry is derived from a study of control samples from healthy donors and cancer patients. Clones were sequenced by immunoSEQ multiplex PCR, and TCRdb holds only the in-frame ones, with some missing. The repertoire includes about 140,000 clones, approximately 88% of them detected once, and around 4.6% sits in the top ten. The germline V and J ends were trimmed by 7 bases and 7 bases, with 17 bases remaining between them. Germline V gene data show CDR1 as MNHNY and CDR2 as SVGAGI (reference sequence). The CDR3 has 15 amino acids. The sequence was obtained from a man between 25 and 39 years old in good health. Sequenced: blood. The V and J genes are TRBV6-6 and TRBJ1-6, with no clear D. CDR3 coding DNA: TGTGCCAGCAAGACGCAAGTACCCTGGAATTCACCCCTCCACTTT. This codes for CASKTQVPWNSPLHF.